This T cell receptor beta chain was retrieved from a study of CD8+ T cells in alopecia areata. General observations from the study: It was less clear whether patients shared TCRs than it was in mice, possibly because of HLA. Across lesional scalp, and particularly alopecia totalis/universalis, clonality surpassed that of normal scalp.

With regard to this clone: Its specificity is unknown.

TCR sequencing used cDNA made by reverse transcription of extracted RNA. TCRdb's table, derived via immunoSEQ multiplex PCR, lists solely in-frame clones and lacks some. The table includes fewer than 80,000 clones, approximately 60% detected once. This CDR3 comprises 15 residues. Germline loops: CDR1 SGHVS, CDR2 FNYEAQ. The V end was cut by 1 base, the J end by 1 base, with 10 bases between. Alopecia areata patients gave lesional scalp punch biopsies and peripheral blood samples. PBMCs were stained for CD3, CD4 and CD8, and CD4+ and CD8+ T cells were sorted. Sequencing used CD8+ T cells sorted from blood, obtained at week 0. The gene calls are TRBV7-6 and TRBJ2-5; D gene uncertain. This TCR derives from a human donor with alopecia areata. As DNA, the CDR3 is TGTGCCAGCAGCTTAGGGGCCGGCACCCAAGAGACCCAGTACTTC. Translation: CASSLGAGTQETQYF.